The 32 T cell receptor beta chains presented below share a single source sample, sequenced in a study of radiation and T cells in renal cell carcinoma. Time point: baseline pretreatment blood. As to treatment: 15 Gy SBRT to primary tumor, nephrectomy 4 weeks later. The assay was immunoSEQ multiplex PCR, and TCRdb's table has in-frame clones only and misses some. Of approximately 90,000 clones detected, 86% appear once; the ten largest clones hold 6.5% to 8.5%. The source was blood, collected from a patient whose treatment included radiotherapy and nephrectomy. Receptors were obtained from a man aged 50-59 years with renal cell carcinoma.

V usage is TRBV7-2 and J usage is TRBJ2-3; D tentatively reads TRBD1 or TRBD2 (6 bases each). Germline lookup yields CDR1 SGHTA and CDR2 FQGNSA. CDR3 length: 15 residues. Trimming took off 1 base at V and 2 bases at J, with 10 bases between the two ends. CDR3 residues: CASSLVGGYTDTQYF. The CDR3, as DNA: TGTGCCAGCAGCTTAGTCGGGGGCTACACAGATACGCAGTATTTT.

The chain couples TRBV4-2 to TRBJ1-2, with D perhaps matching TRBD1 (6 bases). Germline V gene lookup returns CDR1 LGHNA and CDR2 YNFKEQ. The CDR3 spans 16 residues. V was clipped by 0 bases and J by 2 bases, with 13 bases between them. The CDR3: CASSQDGSGVNYGYTF. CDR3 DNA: TGTGCCAGCAGCCAAGATGGGTCAGGGGTAAACTATGGCTACACCTTC.

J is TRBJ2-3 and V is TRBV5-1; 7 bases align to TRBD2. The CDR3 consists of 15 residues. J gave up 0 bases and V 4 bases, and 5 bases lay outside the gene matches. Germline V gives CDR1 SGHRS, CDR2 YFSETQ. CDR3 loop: CASSPSGVSTDTQYF. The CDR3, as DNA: TGCGCCAGCAGCCCCAGCGGGGTTAGCACAGATACGCAGTATTTT.

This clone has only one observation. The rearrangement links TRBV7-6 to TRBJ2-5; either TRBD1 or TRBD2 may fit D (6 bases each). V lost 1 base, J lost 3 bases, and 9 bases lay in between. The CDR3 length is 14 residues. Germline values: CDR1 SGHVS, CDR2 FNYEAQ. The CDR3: CASSLEGGEETQYF. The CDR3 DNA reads TGTGCCAGCAGCTTAGAGGGGGGCGAAGAGACCCAGTACTTC.

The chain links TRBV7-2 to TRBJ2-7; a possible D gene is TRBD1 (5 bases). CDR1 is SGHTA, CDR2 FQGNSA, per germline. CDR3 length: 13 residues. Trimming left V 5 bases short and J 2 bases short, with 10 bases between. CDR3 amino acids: CASSPTVPYEQYF. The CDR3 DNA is TGTGCCAGCAGCCCGACAGTACCCTACGAGCAGTACTTC. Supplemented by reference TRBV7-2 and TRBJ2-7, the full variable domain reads GAGVSQSPSNKVTEKGKDVELRCDPISGHTALYWYRQSLGQGLEFLIYFQGNSAPDKSGLPSDRFSAERTGGSVSTLTIQRTQQEDSAVYLCASSPTVPYEQYFGPGTRLTVT.

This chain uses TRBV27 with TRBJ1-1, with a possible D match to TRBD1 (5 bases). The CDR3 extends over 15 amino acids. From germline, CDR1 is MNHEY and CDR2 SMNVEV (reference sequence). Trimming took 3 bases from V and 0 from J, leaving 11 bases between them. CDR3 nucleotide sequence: TGTGCCAGCAGTTTGGGACTCCCCATGAACACTGAAGCTTTCTTT. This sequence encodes CASSLGLPMNTEAFF.

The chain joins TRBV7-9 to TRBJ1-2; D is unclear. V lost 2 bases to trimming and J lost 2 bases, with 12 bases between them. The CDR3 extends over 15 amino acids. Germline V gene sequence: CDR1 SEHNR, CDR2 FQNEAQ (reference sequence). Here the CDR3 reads CASSLFQVNNYGYTF. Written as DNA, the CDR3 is TGTGCCAGCAGCTTATTCCAGGTGAACAACTATGGCTACACCTTC.

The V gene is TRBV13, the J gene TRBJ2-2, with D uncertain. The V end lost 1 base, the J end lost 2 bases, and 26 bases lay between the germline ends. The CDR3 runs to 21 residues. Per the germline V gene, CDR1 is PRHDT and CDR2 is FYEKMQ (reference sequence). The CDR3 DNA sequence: TGTGCCAGCAGCTTAGAAACCCCCTCGCCAGGAGCGCTGGCTAACACCGGGGAGCTGTTTTTT. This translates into CASSLETPSPGALANTGELFF.

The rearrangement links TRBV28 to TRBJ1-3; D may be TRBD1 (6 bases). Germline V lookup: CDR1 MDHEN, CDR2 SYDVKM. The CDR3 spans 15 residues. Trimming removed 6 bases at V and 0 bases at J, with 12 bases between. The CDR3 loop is CASSPRGRSGNTIYF. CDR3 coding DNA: TGTGCCAGCAGCCCCAGGGGCCGCTCTGGAAACACCATATATTTT.

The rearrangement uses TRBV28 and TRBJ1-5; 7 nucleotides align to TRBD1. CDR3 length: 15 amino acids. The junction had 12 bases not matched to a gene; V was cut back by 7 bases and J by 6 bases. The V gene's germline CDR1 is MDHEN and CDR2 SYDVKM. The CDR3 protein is CASKLLGGPSQPQHF. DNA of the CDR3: TGTGCCAGCAAGCTTCTAGGGGGCCCTAGTCAGCCCCAGCATTTT.

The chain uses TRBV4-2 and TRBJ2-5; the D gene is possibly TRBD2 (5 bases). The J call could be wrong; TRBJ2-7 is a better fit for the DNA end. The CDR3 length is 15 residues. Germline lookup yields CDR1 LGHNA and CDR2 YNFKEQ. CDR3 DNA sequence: TGTGCCAGCAGCCAATACGCCACTAGTTCCTACGAGCAGTACTTC. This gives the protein CASSQYATSSYEQYF.

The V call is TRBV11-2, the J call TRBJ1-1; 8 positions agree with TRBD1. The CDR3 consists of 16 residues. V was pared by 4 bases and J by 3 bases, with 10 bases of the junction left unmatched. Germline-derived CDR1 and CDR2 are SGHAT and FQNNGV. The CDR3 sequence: CASSYTGGRWDTEAFF. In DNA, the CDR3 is TGTGCCAGCAGCTATACAGGGGGTAGGTGGGACACTGAAGCTTTCTTT.

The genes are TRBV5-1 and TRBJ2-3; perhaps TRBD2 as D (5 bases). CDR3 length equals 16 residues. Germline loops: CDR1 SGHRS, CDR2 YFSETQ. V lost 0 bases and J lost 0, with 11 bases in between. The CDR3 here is CASSLAEAYSTDTQYF. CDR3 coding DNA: TGCGCCAGCAGCTTGGCGGAGGCTTATAGCACAGATACGCAGTATTTT.

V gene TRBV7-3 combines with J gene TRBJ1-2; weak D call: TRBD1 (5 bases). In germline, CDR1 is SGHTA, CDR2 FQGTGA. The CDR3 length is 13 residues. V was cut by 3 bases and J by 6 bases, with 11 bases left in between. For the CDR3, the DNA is TGTGCCAGCAGCTTTGGCCCGGGGGATGGCTACACCTTC. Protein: CASSFGPGDGYTF.

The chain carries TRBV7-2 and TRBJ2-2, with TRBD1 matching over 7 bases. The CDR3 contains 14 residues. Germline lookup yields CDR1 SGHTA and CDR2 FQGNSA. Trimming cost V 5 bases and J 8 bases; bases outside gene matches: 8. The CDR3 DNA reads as TGTGCCAGCAGCCAGGGGGTACATTCGGGGGAGCTGTTTTTT. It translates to CASSQGVHSGELFF.

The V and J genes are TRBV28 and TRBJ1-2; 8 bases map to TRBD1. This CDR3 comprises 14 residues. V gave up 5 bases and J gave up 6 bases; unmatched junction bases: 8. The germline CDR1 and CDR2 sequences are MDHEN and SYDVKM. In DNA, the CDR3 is TGTGCCAGCAGTACCGGACAGGGCCCCCATGGCTACACCTTC. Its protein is CASSTGQGPHGYTF.

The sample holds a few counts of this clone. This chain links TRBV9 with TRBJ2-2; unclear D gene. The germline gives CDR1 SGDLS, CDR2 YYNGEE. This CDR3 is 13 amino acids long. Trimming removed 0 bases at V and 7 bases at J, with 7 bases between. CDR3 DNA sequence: TGTGCCAGCAGCGTAGAGTTCGTCGGGGAGCTGTTTTTT. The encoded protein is CASSVEFVGELFF.

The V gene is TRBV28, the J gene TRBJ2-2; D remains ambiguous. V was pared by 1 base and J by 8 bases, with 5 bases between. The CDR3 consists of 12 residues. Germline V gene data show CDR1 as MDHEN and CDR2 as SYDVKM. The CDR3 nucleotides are TGTGCCAGCAGTTTATTATCTGGGGAGCTGTTTTTT. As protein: CASSLLSGELFF. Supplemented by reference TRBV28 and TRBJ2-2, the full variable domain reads DVKVTQSSRYLVKRTGEKVFLECVQDMDHENMFWYRQDPGLGLRLIYFSYDVKMKEKGDIPEGYSVSREKKERFSLILESASTNQTSMYLCASSLLSGELFFGEGSRLTVL.

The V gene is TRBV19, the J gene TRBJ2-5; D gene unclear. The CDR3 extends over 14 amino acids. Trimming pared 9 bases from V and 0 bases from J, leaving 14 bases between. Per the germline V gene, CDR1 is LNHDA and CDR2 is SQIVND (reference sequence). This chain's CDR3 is CASSLRTNQETQYF. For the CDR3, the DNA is TGTGCCAGCTCCCTCCGGACGAACCAAGAGACCCAGTACTTC.

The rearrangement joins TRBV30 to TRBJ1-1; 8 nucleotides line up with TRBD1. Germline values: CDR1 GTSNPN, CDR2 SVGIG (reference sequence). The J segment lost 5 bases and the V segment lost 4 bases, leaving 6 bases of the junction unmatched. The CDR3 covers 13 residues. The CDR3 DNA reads TGTGCCTGGATGAACAGGGGGGGAACTGAAGCTTTCTTT. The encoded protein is CAWMNRGGTEAFF.

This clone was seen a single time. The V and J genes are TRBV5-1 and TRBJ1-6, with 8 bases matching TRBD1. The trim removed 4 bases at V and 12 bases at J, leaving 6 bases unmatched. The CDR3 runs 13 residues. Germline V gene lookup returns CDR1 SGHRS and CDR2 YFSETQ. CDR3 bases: TGCGCCAGCAGCACCACCGACAGGGGACCCCTCCACTTT. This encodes CASSTTDRGPLHF.

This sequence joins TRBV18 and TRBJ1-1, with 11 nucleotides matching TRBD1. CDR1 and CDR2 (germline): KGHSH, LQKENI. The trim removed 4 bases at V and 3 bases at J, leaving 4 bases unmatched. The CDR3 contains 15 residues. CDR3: CASSLGQGVDTEAFF. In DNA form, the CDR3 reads TGTGCCAGCTCACTGGGACAGGGGGTAGACACTGAAGCTTTCTTT.

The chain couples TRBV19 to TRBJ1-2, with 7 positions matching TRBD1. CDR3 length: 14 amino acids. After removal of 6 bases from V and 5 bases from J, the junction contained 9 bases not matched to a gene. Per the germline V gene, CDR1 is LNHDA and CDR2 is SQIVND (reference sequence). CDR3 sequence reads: CASRGTENLYGYTF. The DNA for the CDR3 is TGTGCCAGTAGGGGGACAGAGAATTTATATGGCTACACCTTC. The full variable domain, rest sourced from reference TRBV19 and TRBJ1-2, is DGGITQSPKYLFRKEGQNVTLSCEQNLNHDAMYWYRQDPGQGLRLIYYSQIVNDFQKGDIAEGYSVSREKKESFPLTVTSAQKNPTAFYLCASRGTENLYGYTFGSGTRLTVV.

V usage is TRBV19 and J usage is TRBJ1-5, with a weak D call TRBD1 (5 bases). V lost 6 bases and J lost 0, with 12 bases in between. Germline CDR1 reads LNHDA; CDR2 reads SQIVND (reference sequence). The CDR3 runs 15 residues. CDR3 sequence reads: CASSEGMNSNQPQHF. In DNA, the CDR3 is TGTGCCAGTAGCGAGGGGATGAATAGCAATCAGCCCCAGCATTTT.

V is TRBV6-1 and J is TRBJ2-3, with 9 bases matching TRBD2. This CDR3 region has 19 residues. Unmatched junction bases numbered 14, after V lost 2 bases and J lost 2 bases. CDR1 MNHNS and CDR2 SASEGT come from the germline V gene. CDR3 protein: CASSEFPLGGRGTTDTQYF. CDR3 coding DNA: TGTGCCAGCAGTGAATTCCCGCTTGGCGGGAGGGGGACCACAGATACGCAGTATTTT.

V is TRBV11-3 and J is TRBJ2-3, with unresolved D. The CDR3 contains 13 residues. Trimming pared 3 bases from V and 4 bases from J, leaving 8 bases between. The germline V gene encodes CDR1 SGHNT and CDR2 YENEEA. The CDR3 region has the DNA TGTGCCAGCAGCTTCACTCTAGCAGATACGCAGTATTTT. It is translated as CASSFTLADTQYF. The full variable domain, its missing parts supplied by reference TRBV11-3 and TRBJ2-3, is EAGVVQSPRYKIIEKKQPVAFWCNPISGHNTLYWYLQNLGQGPELLIRYENEEAVDDSQLPKDRFSAERLKGVDSTLKIQPAELGDSAVYLCASSFTLADTQYFGPGTRLTVL.

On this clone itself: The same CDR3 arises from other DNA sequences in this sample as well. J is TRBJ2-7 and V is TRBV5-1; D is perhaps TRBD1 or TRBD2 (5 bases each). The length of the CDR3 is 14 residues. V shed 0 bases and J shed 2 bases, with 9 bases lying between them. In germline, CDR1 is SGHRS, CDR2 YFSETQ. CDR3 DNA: TGCGCCAGCAGCTTGGCTTGGGGACCCTACGAGCAGTACTTC. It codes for CASSLAWGPYEQYF.

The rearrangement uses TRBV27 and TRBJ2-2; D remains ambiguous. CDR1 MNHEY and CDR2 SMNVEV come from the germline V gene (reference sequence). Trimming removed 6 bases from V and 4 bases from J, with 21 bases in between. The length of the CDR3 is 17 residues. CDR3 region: CASRPEWGSVATGELFF. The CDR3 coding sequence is TGTGCCAGCAGACCTGAGTGGGGATCGGTGGCCACCGGGGAGCTGTTTTTT.

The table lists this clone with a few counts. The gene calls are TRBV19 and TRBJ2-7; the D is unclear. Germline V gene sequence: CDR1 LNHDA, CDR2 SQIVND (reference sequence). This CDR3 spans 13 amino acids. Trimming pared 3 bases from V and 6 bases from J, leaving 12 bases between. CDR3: CASSIGKQTEQYF. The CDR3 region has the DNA TGTGCCAGTAGTATTGGTAAACAGACCGAGCAGTACTTC.

CDR3 amino acids: CAISEFGGSTDTQYF. In DNA, the CDR3 is TGTGCCATCAGTGAGTTTGGAGGAAGCACAGATACGCAGTATTTT. V gene TRBV10-3 combines with J gene TRBJ2-3; perhaps TRBD2 as D (5 bases). V gave up 1 base and J gave up 0 bases, with 8 bases separating them. This CDR3 comprises 15 residues. Germline CDR1 ENHRY, CDR2 SYGVKD.

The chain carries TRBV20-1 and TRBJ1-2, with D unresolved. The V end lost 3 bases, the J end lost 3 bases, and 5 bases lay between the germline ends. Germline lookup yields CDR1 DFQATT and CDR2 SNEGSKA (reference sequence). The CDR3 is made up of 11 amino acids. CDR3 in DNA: TGCAGTGCTAGGGAGGACTATGGCTACACCTTC. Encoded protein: CSAREDYGYTF.

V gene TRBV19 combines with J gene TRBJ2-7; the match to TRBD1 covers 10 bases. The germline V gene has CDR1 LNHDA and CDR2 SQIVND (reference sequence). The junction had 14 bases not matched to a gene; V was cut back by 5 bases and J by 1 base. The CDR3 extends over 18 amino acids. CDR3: CASSPKLDRGWGSYEQYF. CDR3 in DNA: TGTGCCAGTAGTCCGAAACTGGACAGGGGGTGGGGTTCCTACGAGCAGTACTTC. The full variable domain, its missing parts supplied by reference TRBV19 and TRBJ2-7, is DGGITQSPKYLFRKEGQNVTLSCEQNLNHDAMYWYRQDPGQGLRLIYYSQIVNDFQKGDIAEGYSVSREKKESFPLTVTSAQKNPTAFYLCASSPKLDRGWGSYEQYFGPGTRLTVT.